This entry is about one T cell receptor (beta chain). What it binds is not known. Profiling relied on immunoSEQ multiplex PCR, and the TCRdb table lists in-frame clones only, not all of them. The table has more than 2 million clones, about 94% seen once. Donors were Caucasian adults residing in Nashville, Tennessee, USA. CD4+ cells underwent separation, giving CD45RA+ naive and CD45RA-negative memory subsets. V shed 1 base and J shed 4 bases, with 11 bases lying between them. The CDR3 runs 14 residues. Germline CDR1 reads SGHTA; CDR2 reads FQGNSA. This record comes from a study of shared clonotypes between healthy human individuals. Notes on the study in general: Naive subsets typically showed greater estimated richness than memory subsets. The study found lower generation probabilities in non-shared clonotypes than in those shared by all four donors.

This sequence originates from a man between 18 and 35 years old in good health. Sequencing used naive CD4+ T cells sorted from blood. The sample's subset: CD45RA+ positively selected. V gene TRBV7-2 combines with J gene TRBJ2-7, with D unclear. CDR3 sequence reads: CASSLEKATYEQYF. The CDR3 coding sequence is TGTGCCAGCAGCTTAGAAAAGGCAACATACGAGCAGTACTTC.